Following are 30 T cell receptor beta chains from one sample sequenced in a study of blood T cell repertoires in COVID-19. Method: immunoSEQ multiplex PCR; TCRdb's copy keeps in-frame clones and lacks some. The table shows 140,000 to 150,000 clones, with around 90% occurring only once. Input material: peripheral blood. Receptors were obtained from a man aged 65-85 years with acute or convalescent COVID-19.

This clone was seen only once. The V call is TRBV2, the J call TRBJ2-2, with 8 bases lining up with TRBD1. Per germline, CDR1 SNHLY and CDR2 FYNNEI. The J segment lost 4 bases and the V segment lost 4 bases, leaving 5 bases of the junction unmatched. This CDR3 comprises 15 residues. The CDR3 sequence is CASSAGGAGTGELFF. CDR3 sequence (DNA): TGTGCCAGCAGTGCAGGGGGCGCCGGCACCGGGGAGCTGTTTTTT.

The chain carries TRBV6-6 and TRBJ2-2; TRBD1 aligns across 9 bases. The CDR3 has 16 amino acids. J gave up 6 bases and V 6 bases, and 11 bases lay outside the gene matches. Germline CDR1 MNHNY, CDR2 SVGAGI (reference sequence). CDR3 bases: TGTGCCAGCAGCAAGACGGGACAGGGAGGCCCCGGGGAGCTGTTTTTT. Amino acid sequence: CASSKTGQGGPGELFF.

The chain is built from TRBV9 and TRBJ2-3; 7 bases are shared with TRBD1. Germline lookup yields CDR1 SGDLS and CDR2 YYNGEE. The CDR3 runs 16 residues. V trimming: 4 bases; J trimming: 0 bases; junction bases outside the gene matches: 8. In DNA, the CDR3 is TGTGCCAGCAGCTCTCCACCAGGGGGAAGCACAGATACGCAGTATTTT. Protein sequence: CASSSPPGGSTDTQYF. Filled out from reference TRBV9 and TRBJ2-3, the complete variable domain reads DSGVTQTPKHLITATGQRVTLRCSPRSGDLSVYWYQQSLDQGLQFLIQYYNGEERAKGNILERFSAQQFPDLHSELNLSSLELGDSALYFCASSSPPGGSTDTQYFGPGTRLTVL.

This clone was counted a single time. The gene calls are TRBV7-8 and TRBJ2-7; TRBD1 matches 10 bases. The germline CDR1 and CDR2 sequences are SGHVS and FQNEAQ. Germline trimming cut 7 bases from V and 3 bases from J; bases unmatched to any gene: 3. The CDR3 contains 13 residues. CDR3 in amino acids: CASTRDRGYEQYF. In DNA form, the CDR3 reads TGTGCCAGCACTCGGGACAGGGGCTACGAGCAGTACTTC.

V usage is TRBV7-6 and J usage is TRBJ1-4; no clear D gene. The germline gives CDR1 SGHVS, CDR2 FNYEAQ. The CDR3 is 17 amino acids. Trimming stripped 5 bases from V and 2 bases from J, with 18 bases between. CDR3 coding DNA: TGTGCCAGCAGCCGGGCCCCACGGGGTTCCACTAATGAAAAACTGTTTTTT. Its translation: CASSRAPRGSTNEKLFF.

The CDR3: CASSLRTGRNEQYF. The DNA of the CDR3 is TGTGCCAGCAGCTTACGGACAGGGAGGAACGAGCAGTACTTC. J is TRBJ2-7 and V is TRBV7-9; 8 bases agree with TRBD1. After removal of 2 bases from V and 5 bases from J, the junction contained 5 bases not matched to a gene. CDR3 size: 14 residues. CDR1 and CDR2 (germline): SEHNR, FQNEAQ (reference sequence).

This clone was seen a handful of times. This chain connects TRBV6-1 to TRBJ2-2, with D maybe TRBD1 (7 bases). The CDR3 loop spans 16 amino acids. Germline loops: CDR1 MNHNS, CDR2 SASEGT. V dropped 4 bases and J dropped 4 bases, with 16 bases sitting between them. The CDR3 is CASSGAGGSLTGELFF. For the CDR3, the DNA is TGTGCCAGCAGTGGCGCAGGGGGGAGTCTCACCGGGGAGCTGTTTTTT.

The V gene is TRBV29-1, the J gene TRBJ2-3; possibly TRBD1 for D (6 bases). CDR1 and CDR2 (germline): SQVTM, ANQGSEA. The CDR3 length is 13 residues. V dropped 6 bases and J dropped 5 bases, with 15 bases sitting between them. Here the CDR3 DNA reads TGCAGCGTCTGGGAACAGGGTAGAGATACGCAGTATTTT. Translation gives CSVWEQGRDTQYF.

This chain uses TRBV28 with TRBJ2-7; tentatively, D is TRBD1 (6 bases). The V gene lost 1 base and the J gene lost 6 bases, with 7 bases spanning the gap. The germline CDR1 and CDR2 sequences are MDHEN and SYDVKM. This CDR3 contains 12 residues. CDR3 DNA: TGTGCCAGCAGTTTATTAGGGGGCGAGCAGTACTTC. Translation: CASSLLGGEQYF.

CDR3 DNA sequence: TGTGCCAGCAGCCAAGATCTTGGGAGGGCATCTGAAGCTTTCTTT. Residues: CASSQDLGRASEAFF. The chain carries TRBV14 and TRBJ1-1; D is undetermined. Germline V gene data show CDR1 as SGHDN and CDR2 as FVKESK. The CDR3 runs 15 residues. Trimming pared 0 bases from V and 6 bases from J, leaving 14 bases between.

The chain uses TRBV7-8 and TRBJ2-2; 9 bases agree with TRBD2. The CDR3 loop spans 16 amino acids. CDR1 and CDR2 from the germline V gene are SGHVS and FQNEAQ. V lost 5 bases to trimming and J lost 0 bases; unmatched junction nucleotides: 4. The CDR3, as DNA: TGTGCCAGCAGCCACGAGCGGGGGGCGAACACCGGGGAGCTGTTTTTT. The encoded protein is CASSHERGANTGELFF.

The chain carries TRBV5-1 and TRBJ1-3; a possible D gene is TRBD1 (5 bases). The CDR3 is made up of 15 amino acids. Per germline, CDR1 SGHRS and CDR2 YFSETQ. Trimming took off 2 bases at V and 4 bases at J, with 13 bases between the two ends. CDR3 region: CASSFDRSLGNTIYF. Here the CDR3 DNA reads TGCGCCAGCAGCTTCGACAGATCCTTAGGAAACACCATATATTTT.

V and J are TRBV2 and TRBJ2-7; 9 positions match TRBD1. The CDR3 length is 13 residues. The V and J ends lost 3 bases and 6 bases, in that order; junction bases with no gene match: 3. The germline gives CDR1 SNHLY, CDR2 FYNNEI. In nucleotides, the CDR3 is TGTGCCAGCAGTGAGAGGACAGGGGCCGAGCAGTACTTC. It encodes CASSERTGAEQYF.

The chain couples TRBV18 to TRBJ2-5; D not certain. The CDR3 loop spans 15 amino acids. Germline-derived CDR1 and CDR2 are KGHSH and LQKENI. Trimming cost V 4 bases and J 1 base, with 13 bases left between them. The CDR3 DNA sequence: TGTGCCAGCTCACAAGGTCTAGATACCCAAGAGACCCAGTACTTC. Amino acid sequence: CASSQGLDTQETQYF.

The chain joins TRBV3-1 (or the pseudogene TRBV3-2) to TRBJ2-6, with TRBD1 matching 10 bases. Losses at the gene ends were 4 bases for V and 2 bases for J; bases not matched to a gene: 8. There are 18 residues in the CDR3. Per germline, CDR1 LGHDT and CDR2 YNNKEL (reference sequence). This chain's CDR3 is CASSRGDRGRAGANVLTF. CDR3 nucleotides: TGTGCCAGCAGCCGCGGGGACAGGGGACGCGCTGGGGCCAACGTCCTGACTTTC.

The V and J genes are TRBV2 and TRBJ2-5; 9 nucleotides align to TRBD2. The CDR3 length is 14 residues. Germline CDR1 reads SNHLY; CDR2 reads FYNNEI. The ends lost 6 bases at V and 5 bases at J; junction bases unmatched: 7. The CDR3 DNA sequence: TGTGCCAGCAGGGCGGGGGGGCCACGTGAGACCCAGTACTTC. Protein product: CASRAGGPRETQYF.

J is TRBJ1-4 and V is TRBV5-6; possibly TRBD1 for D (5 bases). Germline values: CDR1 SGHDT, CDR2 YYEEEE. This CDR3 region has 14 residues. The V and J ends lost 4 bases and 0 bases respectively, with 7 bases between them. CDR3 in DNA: TGTGCCAGCAGCCCGGGGGCAACTAATGAAAAACTGTTTTTT. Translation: CASSPGATNEKLFF. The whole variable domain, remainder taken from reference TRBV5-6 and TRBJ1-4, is DAGVTQSPTHLIKTRGQQVTLRCSPKSGHDTVSWYQQALGQGPQFIFQYYEEEERQRGNFPDRFSGHQFPNYSSELNVNALLLGDSALYLCASSPGATNEKLFFGSGTQLSVL.

The CDR3 nucleotides are TGTGCCAGCAGGGGGACAGGGAGGATCGAAAAACTGTTTTTT. As protein: CASRGTGRIEKLFF. The V gene is TRBV27, the J gene TRBJ1-4, with 9 bases identical to TRBD1. There are 14 residues in the CDR3. Losses at the gene ends were 6 bases for V and 8 bases for J; bases not matched to a gene: 7. Germline V lookup: CDR1 MNHEY, CDR2 SMNVEV (reference sequence). The full variable domain, completed using reference TRBV27 and TRBJ1-4, is EAQVTQNPRYLITVTGKKLTVTCSQNMNHEYMSWYRQDPGLGLRQIYYSMNVEVTDKGDVPEGYKVSRKEKRNFPLILESPSPNQTSLYFCASRGTGRIEKLFFGSGTQLSVL.

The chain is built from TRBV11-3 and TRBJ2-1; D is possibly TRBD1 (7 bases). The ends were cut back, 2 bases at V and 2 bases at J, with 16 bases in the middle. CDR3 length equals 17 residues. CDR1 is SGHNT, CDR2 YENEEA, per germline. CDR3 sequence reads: CASSLNGGGRAYNEQFF. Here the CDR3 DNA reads TGTGCCAGCAGCTTAAATGGAGGGGGCAGGGCCTACAATGAGCAGTTCTTC.

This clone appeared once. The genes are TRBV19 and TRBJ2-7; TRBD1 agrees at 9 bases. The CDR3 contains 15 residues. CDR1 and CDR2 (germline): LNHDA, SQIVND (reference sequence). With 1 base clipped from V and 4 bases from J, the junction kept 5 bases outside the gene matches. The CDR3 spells CASSIAGTGSYEQYF. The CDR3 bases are TGTGCCAGTAGTATAGCTGGGACAGGGTCTTACGAGCAGTACTTC.

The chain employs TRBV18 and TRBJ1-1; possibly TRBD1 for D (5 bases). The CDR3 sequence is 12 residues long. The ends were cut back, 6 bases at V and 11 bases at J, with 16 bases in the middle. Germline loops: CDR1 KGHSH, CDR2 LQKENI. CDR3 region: CASSPTEDGAFF. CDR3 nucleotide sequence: TGTGCCAGCTCGCCGACAGAGGATGGGGCTTTCTTT.

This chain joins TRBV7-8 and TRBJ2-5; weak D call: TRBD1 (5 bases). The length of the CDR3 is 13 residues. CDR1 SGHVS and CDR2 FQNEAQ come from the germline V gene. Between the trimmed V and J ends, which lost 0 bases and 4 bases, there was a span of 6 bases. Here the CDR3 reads CASSLAGAETQYF. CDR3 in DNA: TGTGCCAGCAGCTTAGCAGGGGCAGAGACCCAGTACTTC.

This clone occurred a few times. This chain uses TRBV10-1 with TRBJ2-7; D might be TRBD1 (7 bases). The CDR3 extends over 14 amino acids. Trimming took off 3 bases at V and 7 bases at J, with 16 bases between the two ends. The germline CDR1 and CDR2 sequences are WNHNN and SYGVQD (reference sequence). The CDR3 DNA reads TGCGCCAGCAGTGATACAGGGGACTGGAGGGAGCAGTACTTC. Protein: CASSDTGDWREQYF.

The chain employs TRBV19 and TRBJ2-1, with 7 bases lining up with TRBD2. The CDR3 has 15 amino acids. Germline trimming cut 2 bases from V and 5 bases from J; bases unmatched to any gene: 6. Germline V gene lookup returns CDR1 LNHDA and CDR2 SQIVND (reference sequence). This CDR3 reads CASSISAGAHNEQFF. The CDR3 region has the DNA TGTGCCAGTAGTATATCGGCGGGAGCACACAATGAGCAGTTCTTC.

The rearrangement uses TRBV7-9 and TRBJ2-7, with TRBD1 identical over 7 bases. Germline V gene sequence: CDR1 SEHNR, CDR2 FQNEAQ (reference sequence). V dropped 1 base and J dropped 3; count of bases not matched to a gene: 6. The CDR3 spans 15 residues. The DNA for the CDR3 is TGTGCCAGCAGCTTAGTTCGGACAGGCTTCTACGAGCAGTACTTC. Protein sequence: CASSLVRTGFYEQYF. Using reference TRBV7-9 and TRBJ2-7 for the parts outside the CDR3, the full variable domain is DTGVSQNPRHKITKRGQNVTFRCDPISEHNRLYWYRQTLGQGPEFLTYFQNEAQLEKSRLLSDRFSAERPKGSFSTLEIQRTEQGDSAMYLCASSLVRTGFYEQYFGPGTRLTVT.

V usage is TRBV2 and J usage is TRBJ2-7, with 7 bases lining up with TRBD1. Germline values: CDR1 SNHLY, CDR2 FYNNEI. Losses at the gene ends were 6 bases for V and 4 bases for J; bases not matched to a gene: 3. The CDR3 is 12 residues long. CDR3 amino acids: CASRRTGYEQYF. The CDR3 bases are TGTGCCAGCAGAAGGACAGGATACGAGCAGTACTTC.

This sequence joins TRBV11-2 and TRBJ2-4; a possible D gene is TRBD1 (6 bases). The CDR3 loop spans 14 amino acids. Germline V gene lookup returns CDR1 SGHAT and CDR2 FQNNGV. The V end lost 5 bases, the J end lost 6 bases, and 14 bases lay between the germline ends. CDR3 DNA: TGTGCCAGCAGCCCCAACAGGGAGAGAAACATTCAGTACTTC. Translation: CASSPNRERNIQYF.

The CDR3 bases are TGTGCCAGCAGTTTGCGGGGAATGAACACTGAAGCTTTCTTT. This codes for CASSLRGMNTEAFF. The rearrangement uses TRBV27 and TRBJ1-1; D gene ambiguous. This CDR3 contains 14 residues. V gave up 3 bases and J gave up 0 bases, with 8 bases separating them. Germline V lookup: CDR1 MNHEY, CDR2 SMNVEV (reference sequence).

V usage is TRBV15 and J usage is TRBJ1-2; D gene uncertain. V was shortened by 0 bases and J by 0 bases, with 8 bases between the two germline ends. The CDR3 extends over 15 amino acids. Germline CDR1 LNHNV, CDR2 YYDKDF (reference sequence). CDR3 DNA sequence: TGTGCCACCAGCAGAGAACCGGGTTCTAACTATGGCTACACCTTC. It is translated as CATSREPGSNYGYTF.

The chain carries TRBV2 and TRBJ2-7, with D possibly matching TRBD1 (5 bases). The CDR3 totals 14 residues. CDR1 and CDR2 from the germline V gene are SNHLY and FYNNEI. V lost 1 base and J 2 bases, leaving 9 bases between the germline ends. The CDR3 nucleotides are TGTGCCAGCAGTGAAGGAACAGGCACCTACGAGCAGTACTTC. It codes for CASSEGTGTYEQYF.